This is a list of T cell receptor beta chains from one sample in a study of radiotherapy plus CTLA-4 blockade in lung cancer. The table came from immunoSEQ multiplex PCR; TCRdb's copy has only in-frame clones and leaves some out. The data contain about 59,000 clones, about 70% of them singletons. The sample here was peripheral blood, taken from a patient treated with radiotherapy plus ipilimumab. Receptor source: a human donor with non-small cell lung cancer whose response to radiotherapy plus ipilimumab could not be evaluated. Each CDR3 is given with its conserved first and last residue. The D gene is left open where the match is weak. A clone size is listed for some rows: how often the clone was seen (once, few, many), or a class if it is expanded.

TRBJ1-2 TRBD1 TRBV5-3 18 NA TGTGCCAGAAGCCGGCTTGTGACAGGGGAATTTACTAACTATGGCTACACCTTC CARSRLVTGEFTNYGYTF
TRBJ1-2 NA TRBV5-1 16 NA TGCGCCAGCAGCTTGGTGCCCCAGGGCCGAGATCGGGGCTACACCTTC CASSLVPQGRDRGYTF
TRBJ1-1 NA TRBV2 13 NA TGTGCCAGCAGTGTTACGGGGGGCACTGAAGCTTTCTTT CASSVTGGTEAFF
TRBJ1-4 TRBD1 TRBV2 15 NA TGTGCCAGCAGTGAAATCGACAGGGGGAATGAAAAACTGTTTTTT CASSEIDRGNEKLFF
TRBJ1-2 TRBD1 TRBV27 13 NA TGTGCCAGCAGTTTATCGGCAGGGGGTGGCTACACCTTC CASSLSAGGGYTF
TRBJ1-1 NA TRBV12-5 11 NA TGTGCTAGTGGTTGGGGGGCTGAAGCTTTCTTT CASGWGAEAFF
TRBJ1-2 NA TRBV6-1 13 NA TGTGCCAGCACCCAGGGAATAGACTATGGCTACACCTTC CASTQGIDYGYTF
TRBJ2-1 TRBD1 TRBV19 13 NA TGTGCCAGCCAGTGGACAGGCTACAATGAGCAGTTCTTC CASQWTGYNEQFF
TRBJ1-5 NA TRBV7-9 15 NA TGTGCCAGCAGCCAAGTCTCGGGGATAGCTCAGCCCCAGCATTTT CASSQVSGIAQPQHF
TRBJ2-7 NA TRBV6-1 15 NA TGTGCCAGCATTACGCATAGGGGTGAGTTGTACGAGCAGTACTTC CASITHRGELYEQYF
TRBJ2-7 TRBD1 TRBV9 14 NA TGTGCCAGCAGCGTCGGGACAGCAACCTACGAGCAGTACTTC CASSVGTATYEQYF
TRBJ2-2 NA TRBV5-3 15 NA TGTGCCAGCAGCTTGGGTCAGGGATACACCGGGGAGCTGTTTTTT CASSLGQGYTGELFF
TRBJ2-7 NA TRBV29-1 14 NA TGCAGCGTGGCCACAGGGCGGAGCTCCTACGAGCAGTACTTC CSVATGRSSYEQYF
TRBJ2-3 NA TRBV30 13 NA TGTGCCTGGAGCCTCAAGGGGACAGATACGCAGTATTTT CAWSLKGTDTQYF
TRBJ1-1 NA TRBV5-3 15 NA TGTGCCAGCAGCTTGTGGGGGGGCGGGAACACTGAAGCTTTCTTT CASSLWGGGNTEAFF
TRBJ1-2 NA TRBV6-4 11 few TGTGCCAGCAGTGCGAACTATGGCTACACCTTC CASSANYGYTF
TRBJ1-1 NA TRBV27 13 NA TGTGCCAGCAGCGACAGGCCAGGAACTGAAGCTTTCTTT CASSDRPGTEAFF
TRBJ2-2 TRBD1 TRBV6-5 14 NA TGTGCCAGCAGAAGGACAGGGAACACCGGGGAGCTGTTTTTT CASRRTGNTGELFF
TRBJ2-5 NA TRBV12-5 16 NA TGTGCTAGTGGTTTGGTAATTCGACGGGGACAAGAGACCCAGTACTTC CASGLVIRRGQETQYF
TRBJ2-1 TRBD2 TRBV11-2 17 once TGTGCCAGCAGCTTGTGGGGCGGGACTAGCGGGTCTTATGAGCAGTTCTTC CASSLWGGTSGSYEQFF
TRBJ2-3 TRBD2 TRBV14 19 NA TGTGCCAGCAGCCCTGGGACTAGCGGGAGGGCCCTCGGCACAGATACGCAGTATTTT CASSPGTSGRALGTDTQYF
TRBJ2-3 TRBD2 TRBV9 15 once TGTGCCAGCAGCGCTAGCGGGGTCTACACAGATACGCAGTATTTT CASSASGVYTDTQYF
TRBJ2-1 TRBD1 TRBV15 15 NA TGTGCCACCAGCGCCCAGGACAGGGGTGTTGATGAGCAGTTCTTC CATSAQDRGVDEQFF
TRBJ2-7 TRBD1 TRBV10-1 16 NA TGCGCCAGCAGTGAGTGGACCGGGACAGGGGCCTACGAGCAGTACTTC CASSEWTGTGAYEQYF
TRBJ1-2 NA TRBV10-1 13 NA TGCGCCAGCAGTCAAGGACAGAACTATGGCTACACCTTC CASSQGQNYGYTF
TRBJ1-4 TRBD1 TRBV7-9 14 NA TGTGCCAGCAGCTCGGGACAGCCTAATGAAAAACTGTTTTTT CASSSGQPNEKLFF
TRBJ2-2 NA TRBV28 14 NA TGTGCCACCGACACGTTCGCGAACACCGGGGAGCTGTTTTTT CATDTFANTGELFF
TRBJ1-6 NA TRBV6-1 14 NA TGTGCCAGCAGTCCGGGACATAATAATTCACCCCTCCACTTT CASSPGHNNSPLHF
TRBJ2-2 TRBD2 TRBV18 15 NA TGTGCCAGCTCAACACGGACTAGTGAGACCGGGGAGCTGTTTTTT CASSTRTSETGELFF
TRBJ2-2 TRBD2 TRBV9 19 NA TGTGCCAGCAGCGTGAGTGCAGTAGCGGGGGGGCCAGGAACCGGGGAGCTGTTTTTT CASSVSAVAGGPGTGELFF
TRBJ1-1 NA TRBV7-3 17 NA TGTGCCAGCAGCCCTCGTTGGGGCAGGCATTTGAACACTGAAGCTTTCTTT CASSPRWGRHLNTEAFF
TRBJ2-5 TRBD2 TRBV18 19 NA TGTGCCAGCTCACCACAATACGTACTAGCGGGGGGAACCCAAGAGACCCAGTACTTC CASSPQYVLAGGTQETQYF
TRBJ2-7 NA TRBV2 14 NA TGTGCCAGCAATGGGGGACTGGGGCAATACGAGCAGTACTTC CASNGGLGQYEQYF
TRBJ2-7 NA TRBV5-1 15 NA TGTGCCAGCAGCTTGACGTGGGGCTCCCTCTACGAGCAGTACTTC CASSLTWGSLYEQYF
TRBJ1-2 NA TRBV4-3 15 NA TGCGCCAGCAGCCAAGATCGTACGAACTACGTTGGCTACACCTTC CASSQDRTNYVGYTF
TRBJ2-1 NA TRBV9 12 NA TGTGCCAGCAGCGTAGAGCCCAATGAGCAGTTCTTC CASSVEPNEQFF
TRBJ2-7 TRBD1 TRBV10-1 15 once TGCGCCAGCAGTGAACCGGGGACAGGATCGAACGAGCAGTACTTC CASSEPGTGSNEQYF
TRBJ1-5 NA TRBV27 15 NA TGTGCCAGCAGTTGGGGGAGGGGTACAGATCAGCCCCAGCATTTT CASSWGRGTDQPQHF
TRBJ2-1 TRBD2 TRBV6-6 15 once TGTGCCAGCAGTTACCCCAGCGGGGGGGCCGAGGAGCAGTTCTTC CASSYPSGGAEEQFF
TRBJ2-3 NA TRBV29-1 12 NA TGCAGCGTTGGACAGAGGACAGATACGCAGTATTTT CSVGQRTDTQYF
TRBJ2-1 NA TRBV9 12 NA TGTGCCAGCAGCGTCACACACAATGAGCAGTTCTTC CASSVTHNEQFF
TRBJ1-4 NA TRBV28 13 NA TGTGCCAGCAGTGAGGAGGCGGGTGAAAAACTGTTTTTT CASSEEAGEKLFF
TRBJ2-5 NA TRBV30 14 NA TGTGCCTGGAGTGTACTAGGAACCCAAGAGACCCAGTACTTC CAWSVLGTQETQYF
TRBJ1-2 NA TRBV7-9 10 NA TGTGGGATACTAGCGGCGGGCTACACCTTC CGILAAGYTF
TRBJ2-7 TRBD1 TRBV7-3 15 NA TGTGCCAGCAGCTTACAAGGACAGGGGCCCTACGAGCAGTACTTC CASSLQGQGPYEQYF
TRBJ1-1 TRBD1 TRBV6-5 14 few TGTGCCAGCAGTCCCGCAACCTTACAGGGGAAAGCTTTCTTT CASSPATLQGKAFF
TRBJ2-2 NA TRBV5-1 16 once TGCGCCAGCAGCTGCCTCCCGGTAGGGGACACCGGGGAGCTGTTTTTT CASSCLPVGDTGELFF
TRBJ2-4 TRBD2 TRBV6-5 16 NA TGTGCCAGCAGTTACGGGGGGGTCGGGGCCAAAAACATTCAGTACTTC CASSYGGVGAKNIQYF
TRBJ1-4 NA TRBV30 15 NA TGTGCCTGGAGTTTCTCGACAGGTGATAATGAAAAACTGTTTTTT CAWSFSTGDNEKLFF
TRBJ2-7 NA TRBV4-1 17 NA TGCGCCAGCAGCCAAGATAGGTGGACAGAGAGCTCCTACGAGCAGTACTTC CASSQDRWTESSYEQYF
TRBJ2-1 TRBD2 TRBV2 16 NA TGTGCCAGCAGTGAAAATCGGGTGCGGGGGGGCCTTGAGCAGTTCTTC CASSENRVRGGLEQFF
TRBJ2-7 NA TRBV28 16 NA TGTGCCAGCAGCCTGTTGTGGCAGGGTTACTCCTACGAGCAGTACTTC CASSLLWQGYSYEQYF
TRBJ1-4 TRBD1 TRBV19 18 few TGTGCCAGTAGTAATACAGGACAGGGATCAACAACTAATGAAAAACTGTTTTTT CASSNTGQGSTTNEKLFF
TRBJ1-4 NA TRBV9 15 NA TGTGCCAGCATCAACGAGGAGGAGTTGGATGAAAAACTGTTTTTT CASINEEELDEKLFF